These 26 T cell receptor beta chains share one sample of origin, sequenced in a study of tumor and adjacent non-tumor tissue in lung cancer. No cell sorting was done before RNA was extracted from the tissue. The library came from three nested PCR rounds adapted from ARM-PCR protocols. TCRdb used MiXCR to reprocess the multiplex PCR reads, holding one entry per CDR3 protein. Altogether some 90,000 distinct CDR3 sequences are present, around 59% being singletons, with the ten largest covering 15%. Material: lung tumor tissue. These receptors originate from a man in his 70s with non-small cell lung cancer.

Comment on this clonotype: This may arise from a read error, as a much more abundant clone is one base away. V is TRBV4-1 and J is TRBJ2-7; D unclear. CDR1 MGHRA and CDR2 YSYEKL come from the germline V gene. The CDR3 runs to 15 residues. The CDR3 loop reads CASSQDIAVSHEQYF. For the CDR3, the DNA is TGCGCCAGCAGCCAAGATATAGCAGTCTCCCACGAGCAGTACTTC.

As regards this clonotype: A much larger clonotype is one base distant, so this may be a read error. The chain is built from TRBV4-1 and TRBJ2-5; possibly TRBD1 for D (6 bases). Germline values: CDR1 MGHRA, CDR2 YSYEKL. This CDR3 region has 17 residues. V lost 0 bases and J 7 bases, leaving 21 bases between the germline ends. The CDR3 sequence is CASSQEEGGHAFATQYF. CDR3 DNA: TGCGCCAGCAGCCAAGAAGAAGGGGGACATGCGTTCGCGACCCAGTACTTC.

This clonotype was seen once. The CDR3 does not close with the conserved phenylalanine or tryptophan, likely indicating a read error. This sequence joins TRBV25-1 and TRBJ2-2, with D maybe TRBD2 (6 bases). The CDR3 contains 16 residues. Looked up from germline, CDR1 is MGHDK and CDR2 is SYGVNS. CDR3: CASSRRAGANTGKLFL. The CDR3 region has the DNA TGTGCCAGCAGCAGGAGGGCCGGGGCGAACACCGGGAAGCTGTTTCTT.

J is TRBJ1-4 and V is TRBV20-1; D unresolved. Deletions cut 5 bases from V and 8 bases from J, with 24 bases between. The length of the CDR3 is 16 residues. Germline CDR1 and CDR2: DFQATT and SNEGSKA (reference sequence). CDR3 sequence: CSARESGGSSAEKLFF. As DNA, the CDR3 is TGCAGTGCTCGGGAATCAGGAGGGTCCTCCGCGGAAAAACTGTTTTTT.

The table lists this clonotype with a count of one. This rearrangement joins TRBV18 to TRBJ2-7; D remains ambiguous. CDR1 and CDR2 (germline): KGHSH, LQKENI. The V gene lost 2 bases and the J gene lost 8 bases, with 19 bases spanning the gap. The CDR3 contains 15 residues. CDR3 region: CASSPVNEPTSKQYF. The CDR3 DNA reads TGTGCCAGCTCACCAGTAAATGAGCCTACTTCCAAGCAGTACTTC.

Details on this clonotype: A much larger clone is a single base away; this may be a read error. As the CDR3 is not closed by the conserved phenylalanine or tryptophan, this likely results from a read error. This chain connects TRBV5-1 to TRBJ2-7; D possibly matches TRBD1 or TRBD2 (5 bases each). In germline, CDR1 is SGHRS, CDR2 YFSETQ. CDR3 length: 14 amino acids. V shed 0 bases and J shed 5 bases, with 12 bases lying between them. The DNA of the CDR3 is TGCGCCAGCAGCTTGGGAGGGGTTCGCGACGAGCAGTACCTC. This codes for CASSLGGVRDEQYL.

Notes on this clonotype: A much larger clone sits a single nucleotide away, making a read error possible. The rearrangement links TRBV12-3 or TRBV12-4 to TRBJ2-1; tentatively, D is TRBD1 (6 bases). This CDR3 has 14 residues. DNA for the CDR3: TGTGTCAGCAGTTTATATACAGGGTCCAATGAGCAGTTCTTC. Protein product: CVSSLYTGSNEQFF.

This clonotype was seen just once. Relative to the germline gene, one junction end is altered; a read error may explain this. The chain employs TRBV4-1 and TRBJ2-7, with D maybe TRBD1 (6 bases). This CDR3 spans 15 amino acids. Germline CDR1 reads MGHRA; CDR2 reads YSYEKL. The CDR3: CASGQDRGTGLEQYF. The DNA for the CDR3 is TGCGCCAGCGGCCAAGATAGGGGGACGGGGCTCGAGCAGTACTTC.

A word on this clonotype: The final CDR3 position lacks the conserved phenylalanine or tryptophan, pointing to a likely read error. The chain employs TRBV11-3 and TRBJ2-2; 9 nucleotides line up with TRBD1. Losses at the gene ends were 5 bases for V and 3 bases for J; bases not matched to a gene: 4. The germline CDR1 and CDR2 sequences are SGHNT and YENEEA. This CDR3 has 15 residues. The CDR3 loop reads CASSEQGADTGELFY. DNA for the CDR3: TGTGCCAGCAGCGAACAGGGGGCGGACACCGGGGAGCTGTTTTAT.

Concerning this clonotype itself: At one end, the junction sequence differs from germline, possibly due to a read error. This sequence joins TRBV6-5 and TRBJ2-7; the match to TRBD1 covers 8 bases. CDR3 length equals 12 residues. The V gene's germline CDR1 is MNHEY and CDR2 SVGAGI. CDR3 sequence: CVSCLTGAEQYF. The CDR3 DNA reads as TGTGTCAGCTGCTTGACAGGGGCCGAACAGTACTTC.

Worth noting for this clonotype: A single base separates this from a much larger clone, so it may be a read error. The CDR3 end shows no conserved phenylalanine or tryptophan, and so a read error is likely. The chain employs TRBV14 and TRBJ2-3, with 11 bases matching TRBD2. V lost 4 bases to trimming and J lost 4 bases; unmatched junction nucleotides: 10. The CDR3 has 17 residues. Germline V gene sequence: CDR1 SGHDN, CDR2 FVKESK. For the CDR3, the DNA is TGTGCCAGCAGCCGGAAACTAGCGGGAGTGTTCGCAGATACGCAGTATTAT. It yields the protein CASSRKLAGVFADTQYY.

This clonotype was counted only a few times. The germline gene is not matched at one end of the junction; a read error may be the cause. The chain links TRBV4-2 to TRBJ2-2, with D perhaps being TRBD1 or TRBD2 (5 bases each). Germline values: CDR1 LGHNA, CDR2 YNFKEQ. The CDR3 consists of 15 residues. CDR3 nucleotides: TGTTCCAGCACCCAAGGGACGGTGAACACCGGGGAGCTGTTTTTT. This sequence encodes CSSTQGTVNTGELFF.

Concerning this clonotype itself: Since the CDR3 does not end with the conserved phenylalanine or tryptophan, this likely comes from a read error. The chain is built from TRBV5-1 and TRBJ2-2; 8 bases line up with TRBD1. The germline V gene has CDR1 SGHRS and CDR2 YFSETQ. V was clipped by 6 bases and J by 4 bases; unmatched bases: 14. CDR3 length equals 17 residues. The CDR3 sequence is CASNWGRTGSITGELFL. The CDR3 DNA sequence: TGCGCCAGCAACTGGGGCAGGACAGGGAGTATCACCGGGGAGCTGTTTTTG.

This clonotype was found many times. The V call is TRBV6-5, the J call TRBJ1-5; 9 bases align to TRBD1. Germline CDR1 MNHEY, CDR2 SVGAGI. The ends lost 4 bases at V and 3 bases at J; junction bases unmatched: 16. The CDR3 sequence is 19 residues long. The CDR3 spells CASSSRNRDREGNNQPQHF. CDR3 nucleotide sequence: TGTGCCAGCAGTTCGAGAAACCGGGACAGGGAGGGAAACAATCAGCCCCAGCATTTT.

As regards this clonotype: The junction and the germline gene differ at one end; a read error may be behind it. The V call is TRBV11-2, the J call TRBJ2-1; possibly TRBD2 for D (5 bases). CDR3 size: 15 residues. Germline lookup yields CDR1 SGHAT and CDR2 FQNNGV. CDR3 sequence reads: CASSFQRRSYNEQFF. The CDR3 DNA follows: TGTGCTAGCAGCTTCCAGCGGAGGTCCTACAATGAGCAGTTCTTC. Combining the CDR3 with reference TRBV11-2 and TRBJ2-1 gives the whole variable domain EAGVAQSPRYKIIEKRQSVAFWCNPISGHATLYWYQQILGQGPKLLIQFQNNGVVDDSQLPKDRFSAERLKGVDSTLKIQPAKLEDSAVYLCASSFQRRSYNEQFFGPGTRLTVL.

Remarks on this clonotype: A single base separates this from a much larger clone, so it may be a read error. The rearrangement joins TRBV6-5 to TRBJ2-1; D might be TRBD2 (6 bases). The CDR3 has 15 amino acids. The germline V gene encodes CDR1 MNHEY and CDR2 SVGAGI. The CDR3 loop reads CASTSGTRGYNEQSF. The CDR3 coding sequence is TGTGCCAGCACCTCAGGGACTCGAGGCTACAATGAGCAGTCCTTC.

Note on this clonotype: One junction end disagrees with the germline gene, perhaps due to a read error. The CDR3 reads CAVSALGGGYTF. As DNA, the CDR3 is TGTGCCGTCAGTGCCCTAGGGGGCGGCTACACTTTC. The chain combines TRBV10-3 with TRBJ1-2, with 7 bases that match TRBD1. Germline CDR1 is ENHRY and CDR2 is SYGVKD. The CDR3 is made up of 12 amino acids.

Ten or more counts support this clonotype. The junction does not match germline at one end; this may be a read error. V gene TRBV11-2 combines with J gene TRBJ2-4; D is undetermined. CDR1 and CDR2 (germline): SGHAT, FQNNGV. The length of the CDR3 is 12 residues. The CDR3 loop is CASSITKSIQYF. The CDR3 DNA reads as TGTGCCAGCAGCATAACCAAAAGCATTCAGTACTTC.

About this clonotype itself: The CDR3 does not end in the conserved phenylalanine or tryptophan, so this is likely a read error. V is TRBV11-2 and J is TRBJ2-7; D ambiguous. Germline lookup yields CDR1 SGHAT and CDR2 FQNNGV. The CDR3 contains 14 residues. Trimming stripped 5 bases from V and 5 bases from J, with 16 bases between. The CDR3 nucleotides are TGTGCCAGCAGCCCCCTCACGGTGAGAAACGAGCAGTACCTC. This sequence encodes CASSPLTVRNEQYL.

This clonotype showed up many times. The V gene is TRBV28, the J gene TRBJ2-4, with a possible D match to TRBD1 (5 bases). The length of the CDR3 is 13 residues. In germline, CDR1 is MDHEN, CDR2 SYDVKM. Trimming shortened V by 3 bases and J by 6 bases, and 9 bases separated the two germline ends. The CDR3 protein is CASSFITGNIQYF. The CDR3 nucleotides are TGTGCCAGCAGTTTCATTACAGGAAACATTCAGTACTTC.

Notes on this clonotype: This may come from a read error, since a much larger clone is one base off. This sequence joins TRBV29-1 and TRBJ2-1, with 7 bases matching TRBD2. The CDR3 is made up of 11 amino acids. Per germline, CDR1 SQVTM and CDR2 ANQGSEA. DNA for the CDR3: TGCAGCGTAGCGACTAGCCGTGAGCGGTTCTTC. Protein sequence: CSVATSRERFF.

Many counts were recorded for this clonotype. V usage is TRBV20-1 and J usage is TRBJ1-5, with 11 bases identical to TRBD1. The CDR3 has 14 amino acids. Germline V gene sequence: CDR1 DFQATT, CDR2 SNEGSKA (reference sequence). The junction had 7 bases not matched to a gene; V was cut back by 7 bases and J by 5 bases. The CDR3 protein is CSGGPGQGDQPQHF. The CDR3 DNA reads TGCAGTGGCGGGCCGGGACAGGGGGATCAGCCCCAGCATTTT.

As to this clonotype: This CDR3 fails to terminate in the conserved phenylalanine or tryptophan, so it likely reflects a read error. No DNA is shown, since the ends of the CDR3 on it are uncertain; the CDR3 is the one TCRdb lists. This chain connects TRBV5-5 to TRBJ1-1; the table calls TRBD1, which could not be checked here. The CDR3 is 16 residues long, ends included. CDR1 and CDR2 from the germline V gene are SGHKS and YYEKEE (reference sequence). The CDR3 is CASSLSVLGMNTEASS.

The chain carries TRBV28 and TRBJ1-2; D is possibly TRBD1 (6 bases). The V end lost 6 bases, the J end lost 6 bases, and 26 bases lay between the germline ends. Germline V gene sequence: CDR1 MDHEN, CDR2 SYDVKM. The CDR3 runs 17 residues. CDR3 nucleotides: TGTGCCAGCAGCTTAATAATGGGCCACAGGGTTTTCCATGGCTACACCTTC. Its translation is CASSLIMGHRVFHGYTF.

In regard to this clonotype: Mismatch with germline at one junction end may stem from a read error. The rearrangement links TRBV5-4 to TRBJ2-7; D remains unclear. CDR1 and CDR2 (germline): SGHNT, YYREEE (reference sequence). This CDR3 region has 13 residues. The CDR3 spells CVSSLDPGYEHYF. CDR3 coding DNA: TGTGTCAGCAGCTTGGACCCCGGGTACGAGCATTACTTC.

The sample holds many counts of this clonotype. V is TRBV10-1 and J is TRBJ2-1; tentatively, D is TRBD2 (6 bases). Germline CDR1 reads WNHNN; CDR2 reads SYGVQD (reference sequence). The CDR3 spans 13 residues. With 8 bases removed from V and 6 bases from J, the gap between germline ends came to 14 bases. The CDR3 is CASGGSGLNEQFF. The CDR3 bases are TGCGCCAGCGGGGGTAGCGGACTCAATGAGCAGTTCTTC.